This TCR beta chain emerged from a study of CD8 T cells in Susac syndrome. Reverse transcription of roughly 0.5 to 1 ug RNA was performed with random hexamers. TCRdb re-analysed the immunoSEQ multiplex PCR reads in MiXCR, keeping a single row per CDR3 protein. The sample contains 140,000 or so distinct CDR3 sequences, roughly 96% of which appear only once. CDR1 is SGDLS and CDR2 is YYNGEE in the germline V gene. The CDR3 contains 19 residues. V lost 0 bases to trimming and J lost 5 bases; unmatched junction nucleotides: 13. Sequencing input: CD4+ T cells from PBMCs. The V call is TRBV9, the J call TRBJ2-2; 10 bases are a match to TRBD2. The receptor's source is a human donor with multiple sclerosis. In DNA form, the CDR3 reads TGTGCCAGCAGCGTAGGTGGGGGTAGCGGGAGGCCACAGACCGGGGAGCTGTTTTTT. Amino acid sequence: CASSVGGGSGRPQTGELFF.